The 8 T cell receptor beta chains in this list originate from one sample, sequenced in a study of blood T cell repertoires in COVID-19. Clones were sequenced by immunoSEQ multiplex PCR, and TCRdb holds only the in-frame ones, with some missing. The sample includes roughly 250,000 clones, about 80% of them seen just once. The material sequenced was peripheral blood. These receptors all come from a woman at least 80 years old with acute or convalescent COVID-19.

This rearrangement joins TRBV19 to TRBJ1-2; no firm D call. Between the trimmed V and J ends, which lost 3 bases and 0 bases, there was a span of 11 bases. The CDR3 has 15 amino acids. Germline-derived CDR1 and CDR2 are LNHDA and SQIVND (reference sequence). CDR3 sequence reads: CASSISQLPNYGYTF. The DNA of the CDR3 is TGTGCCAGTAGTATTTCACAGTTACCTAACTATGGCTACACCTTC.

This clone has a single count. The genes are TRBV7-7 and TRBJ2-1; 10 bases align to TRBD2. Per germline, CDR1 SSHAT and CDR2 FNYEAQ (reference sequence). The CDR3 is made up of 16 amino acids. V lost 0 bases to trimming and J lost 7 bases; unmatched junction nucleotides: 6. This CDR3 reads CASSLATSGLRNEQFF. DNA of the CDR3: TGTGCCAGCAGCTTAGCGACTAGCGGGTTAAGGAATGAGCAGTTCTTC.

The J gene is TRBJ2-1, the V gene TRBV7-9; 7 bases line up with TRBD2. The junction had 16 bases not matched to a gene; V was cut back by 5 bases and J by 9 bases. Germline V gives CDR1 SEHNR, CDR2 FQNEAQ (reference sequence). The CDR3 covers 16 residues. The CDR3 here is CASSPSWSGREAEQFF. The CDR3 nucleotides read TGTGCCAGCAGCCCGTCTTGGAGTGGGAGGGAAGCTGAGCAGTTCTTC. Using reference TRBV7-9 and TRBJ2-1 for the parts outside the CDR3, the full variable domain is DTGVSQNPRHKITKRGQNVTFRCDPISEHNRLYWYRQTLGQGPEFLTYFQNEAQLEKSRLLSDRFSAERPKGSFSTLEIQRTEQGDSAMYLCASSPSWSGREAEQFFGPGTRLTVL.

J is TRBJ2-7 and V is TRBV25-1; D is possibly TRBD1 (5 bases). Between the trimmed V and J ends, which lost 6 bases and 2 bases, there was a span of 8 bases. CDR1 is MGHDK and CDR2 is SYGVNS in the germline V gene. The CDR3 loop spans 12 amino acids. The CDR3, as DNA: TGTGCCAGCAGAGACAGAGCCTACGAGCAGTACTTC. Protein product: CASRDRAYEQYF.

The chain couples TRBV13 to TRBJ1-4; D is unclear. V lost 4 bases and J lost 8, with 17 bases in between. Germline CDR1 reads PRHDT; CDR2 reads FYEKMQ (reference sequence). The CDR3 loop spans 15 amino acids. DNA for the CDR3: TGTGCCAGCAGCTCCCACAGAGAACCTATAGAAAAACTGTTTTTT. Its translation: CASSSHREPIEKLFF.

The chain combines TRBV6-6 with TRBJ1-2, with unresolved D. The V gene's germline CDR1 is MNHNY and CDR2 SVGAGI (reference sequence). Trimming removed 5 bases from V and 0 bases from J, with 7 bases in between. The CDR3 has 13 residues. CDR3 coding DNA: TGTGCCAGCAGTGAGCCCTCTAACTATGGCTACACCTTC. It encodes CASSEPSNYGYTF.

J is TRBJ2-5 and V is TRBV3-1 (or the pseudogene TRBV3-2); 8 bases are shared with TRBD2. The CDR3 is made up of 15 amino acids. CDR1 and CDR2 (germline): LGHDT, YNNKEL (reference sequence). V dropped 2 bases and J dropped 5; count of bases not matched to a gene: 7. In DNA form, the CDR3 reads TGTGCCAGCAGCCAACCGGCTAGCGGGTTTGAGACCCAGTACTTC. It encodes CASSQPASGFETQYF.

The chain recombines TRBV5-1 with TRBJ2-2, with a weak D call TRBD1 (5 bases). V lost 6 bases and J lost 0, with 12 bases in between. The length of the CDR3 is 15 residues. Germline lookup yields CDR1 SGHRS and CDR2 YFSETQ. The chain's CDR3 is CASKTGQSNTGELFF. CDR3 in DNA: TGCGCCAGCAAGACTGGACAATCGAACACCGGGGAGCTGTTTTTT. The variable domain in full, with the rest retrieved from reference TRBV5-1 and TRBJ2-2, is KAGVTQTPRYLIKTRGQQVTLSCSPISGHRSVSWYQQTPGQGLQFLFEYFSETQRNKGNFPGRFSGRQFSNSRSEMNVSTLELGDSALYLCASKTGQSNTGELFFGEGSRLTVL.